This record covers a single T cell receptor (beta chain). The data stem from a study of response to subunit inactivated influenza vaccine. TCRdb independently ran MiXCR on the RT-PCR reads; one entry per CDR3 protein. Counted here are about 650,000 distinct CDR3 sequences, approximately 15% occurring once; the ten biggest clones make up 11%. Germline-derived CDR1 and CDR2 are SEHNR and FQNEAQ (reference sequence). The V end was cut by 5 bases, the J end by 2 bases, with 12 bases between. The CDR3 has 14 residues. Sequencing was performed on PBMCs from blood, taken 11 to 12 days after vaccination. This chain uses TRBV7-9 with TRBJ1-2; unclear D gene. The sequence was obtained from a man in his fifties who received an inactivated influenza vaccine. CDR3 sequence reads: CASSPNGPNYGYTF. CDR3 nucleotides: TGTGCCAGCAGCCCGAATGGCCCCAACTATGGCTACACCTTC.